Listed here are 18 T cell receptor beta chains from one sample, sequenced in a study of T-cell memory formation after mild COVID-19. TCRdb reprocessed the 5' RACE reads with MiXCR, giving one entry per CDR3 protein. Here the sample spans approximately 60,000 distinct CDR3 sequences, over 7.5% being singletons. The specimen was PBMCs or a T cell subset sorted from them (not recorded which). The origin of the receptors is a man aged 18-30 years who had mild COVID-19 (a few samples of this study predate the infection). Cell type and time point are not known.

This clonotype was observed many times. This chain uses TRBV6-5 with TRBJ2-7; 8 bases map to TRBD2. Germline CDR1 MNHEY, CDR2 SVGAGI. The CDR3 has 14 residues. The junction had 9 bases not matched to a gene; V was cut back by 6 bases and J by 5 bases. Here the CDR3 reads CASRPRGGLHEQYF. As DNA, the CDR3 is TGTGCCAGCAGGCCCCGGGGGGGACTGCACGAGCAGTACTTC.

This clonotype was picked up a small number of times. This rearrangement joins TRBV20-1 to TRBJ2-1; D is possibly TRBD2 (7 bases). V dropped 0 bases and J dropped 14 bases, with 14 bases sitting between them. Germline V gives CDR1 DFQATT, CDR2 SNEGSKA (reference sequence). The CDR3 is made up of 12 amino acids. CDR3 protein: CSARDPGGGEFF. CDR3 nucleotides: TGCAGTGCTAGAGATCCGGGGGGCGGCGAGTTCTTC.

This clonotype came up many times. The V gene is TRBV7-3, the J gene TRBJ2-1; 9 nucleotides match TRBD2. Trimming removed 3 bases from V and 6 bases from J; junction bases left unmatched: 6. This CDR3 region has 15 residues. Germline V gene data show CDR1 as SGHTA and CDR2 as FQGTGA. CDR3 coding DNA: TGTGCCAGCAGCTTCGTAGCGGGGGAGACCAATGAGCAGTTCTTC. It encodes CASSFVAGETNEQFF.

This clonotype was counted a few times. The CDR3 loop reads CASSPGYREHYEQYF. CDR3 DNA sequence: TGTGCCAGCAGCCCCGGCTACAGGGAGCACTACGAGCAGTACTTC. The gene calls are TRBV7-6 and TRBJ2-7; D might be TRBD1 (6 bases). Germline CDR1 reads SGHVS; CDR2 reads FNYEAQ. The CDR3 loop spans 15 amino acids. Between the trimmed V and J ends, which lost 5 bases and 3 bases, there was a span of 17 bases.

This clonotype has only a few counts. J is TRBJ2-5 and V is TRBV7-2, with D perhaps matching TRBD2 (6 bases). The CDR3 is 11 amino acids. V was pared by 8 bases and J by 7 bases, with 11 bases between. Germline CDR1 is SGHTA and CDR2 is FQGNSA. The CDR3 is CASSREVTQYF. The CDR3 DNA sequence: TGTGCCAGCTCCAGGGAGGTGACCCAGTACTTC.

The V and J genes are TRBV30 and TRBJ1-1; D gene unclear. The germline V and J ends were trimmed by 0 bases and 0 bases, with 8 bases remaining between them. Per the germline V gene, CDR1 is GTSNPN and CDR2 is SVGIG (reference sequence). The CDR3 sequence is 14 residues long. Here the CDR3 DNA reads TGTGCCTGGAGTGTCCTACAGTTGAACACTGAAGCTTTCTTT. Its protein is CAWSVLQLNTEAFF.

The chain recombines TRBV12-3 or TRBV12-4 with TRBJ2-3; 10 nucleotides agree with TRBD1. CDR3 length: 13 residues. V shed 11 bases, J shed 5 bases, and the junction held 7 bases outside the gene matches. The CDR3 DNA follows: TGTGCCGTTGGACAGGGGGTAGAAGATACGCAGTATTTT. The encoded protein is CAVGQGVEDTQYF.

V gene TRBV18 combines with J gene TRBJ2-3; no reliable D call. Trimming took 1 base from V and 1 from J, leaving 3 bases between them. This CDR3 is 13 amino acids long. The V gene's germline CDR1 is KGHSH and CDR2 LQKENI. CDR3 DNA sequence: TGTGCCAGCTCACCACAGGGCACAGATACGCAGTATTTT. Translation: CASSPQGTDTQYF.

The chain carries TRBV20-1 and TRBJ2-3, with a tentative D call TRBD1 (6 bases). CDR3 length: 14 amino acids. CDR1 is DFQATT, CDR2 SNEGSKA, per germline (reference sequence). V was clipped by 2 bases and J by 4 bases, with 13 bases between them. CDR3 sequence: CSARKGVGADTQYF. CDR3 DNA: TGCAGTGCTAGAAAGGGGGTTGGCGCAGATACGCAGTATTTT.

This clonotype was found many times. This chain joins TRBV3-1 and TRBJ2-4, with TRBD2 matching over 12 bases. V trimming: 4 bases; J trimming: 6 bases; junction bases outside the gene matches: 10. The length of the CDR3 is 17 residues. Germline V gene lookup returns CDR1 LGHDT and CDR2 YNNKEL (reference sequence). The CDR3 spells CASSRDGLAGRGNIQYF. The CDR3 nucleotides are TGTGCCAGCAGCCGAGATGGACTAGCGGGGAGGGGAAACATTCAGTACTTC.

The J gene is TRBJ1-1, the V gene TRBV3-1; a weak D match, TRBD1 (5 bases). The CDR3 is made up of 14 amino acids. Looked up from germline, CDR1 is LGHDT and CDR2 is YNNKEL (reference sequence). Trimming shortened V by 5 bases and J by 6 bases, and 16 bases separated the two germline ends. The CDR3 nucleotides are TGTGCCAGCAGCTACAGCAGGGATGGCCCTGAAGCTTTCTTT. It codes for CASSYSRDGPEAFF. The full variable domain, with the rest looked up from reference TRBV3-1 and TRBJ1-1, is DTAVSQTPKYLVTQMGNDKSIKCEQNLGHDTMYWYKQDSKKFLKIMFSYNNKELIINETVPNRFSPKSPDKAHLNLHINSLELGDSAVYFCASSYSRDGPEAFFGQGTRLTVV.

CDR3 amino acids: CASSQDRDRVTNNEQFF. Written as DNA, the CDR3 is TGCGCCAGCAGCCAAGATCGGGACAGGGTAACGAACAATGAGCAGTTCTTC. This chain uses TRBV4-1 with TRBJ2-1, with 9 bases matching TRBD1. Looked up from germline, CDR1 is MGHRA and CDR2 is YSYEKL. CDR3 length: 17 residues. The trim removed 0 bases at V and 5 bases at J, leaving 8 bases unmatched.

V and J are TRBV7-2 and TRBJ2-5; tentatively, D is TRBD1 (5 bases). This CDR3 contains 13 residues. Germline loops: CDR1 SGHTA, CDR2 FQGNSA. The germline V and J ends were trimmed by 6 bases and 4 bases, with 12 bases remaining between them. The CDR3 DNA reads TGTGCCAGCAGGATCGGGCAGGGAGAGACCCAGTACTTC. Its translation is CASRIGQGETQYF. Combining the CDR3 with reference TRBV7-2 and TRBJ2-5 gives the whole variable domain GAGVSQSPSNKVTEKGKDVELRCDPISGHTALYWYRQSLGQGLEFLIYFQGNSAPDKSGLPSDRFSAERTGGSVSTLTIQRTQQEDSAVYLCASRIGQGETQYFGPGTRLLVL.

This chain uses TRBV27 with TRBJ1-6, with no clear D. V was cut by 4 bases and J by 0 bases, with 10 bases left in between. Germline-derived CDR1 and CDR2 are MNHEY and SMNVEV (reference sequence). The CDR3 contains 16 residues. The CDR3 sequence: CASSSRGSSYNSPLHF. As DNA, the CDR3 is TGTGCCAGCAGTTCCCGGGGAAGCTCCTATAATTCACCCCTCCACTTT.

The chain employs TRBV7-8 and TRBJ1-1; TRBD1 might be the D (6 bases). The CDR3 runs to 15 residues. Trimming stripped 0 bases from V and 2 bases from J, with 10 bases between. Germline assignment: CDR1 SGHVS and CDR2 FQNEAQ. The CDR3 coding sequence is TGTGCCAGCAGCTTAGCGAGACAGGCCAACACTGAAGCTTTCTTT. It codes for CASSLARQANTEAFF.

The V and J genes are TRBV6-5 and TRBJ2-1; no firm D call. Trimming stripped 7 bases from V and 0 bases from J, with 16 bases between. The CDR3 has 16 residues. CDR1 MNHEY and CDR2 SVGAGI come from the germline V gene. CDR3 coding DNA: TGTGCCAGCACCCAATTACACGTTCCCTCCTACAATGAGCAGTTCTTC. This gives the protein CASTQLHVPSYNEQFF.

This clonotype was detected a few times. The chain recombines TRBV6-5 with TRBJ1-1; D is unclear. Trimming stripped 2 bases from V and 9 bases from J, with 16 bases between. The V gene's germline CDR1 is MNHEY and CDR2 SVGAGI. The CDR3 has 14 residues. For the CDR3, the DNA is TGTGCCAGCAGTTACGTACTTGGCCTGCGCAAAGCTTTCTTT. It encodes CASSYVLGLRKAFF.

V is TRBV19 and J is TRBJ1-3; D not resolved. Trimming shortened V by 5 bases and J by 0 bases, and 11 bases separated the two germline ends. This CDR3 region has 15 residues. Germline V gene data show CDR1 as LNHDA and CDR2 as SQIVND (reference sequence). The chain's CDR3 is CASSVGVLSGNTIYF. For the CDR3, the DNA is TGTGCCAGTAGTGTTGGGGTGCTCTCTGGAAACACCATATATTTT.